This T cell receptor (beta chain) was found in a study of response to subunit inactivated influenza vaccine. Trimming pared 2 bases from V and 4 bases from J, leaving 5 bases between. The CDR3 has 12 amino acids. Germline CDR1 and CDR2: MDHEN and SYDVKM. TCRdb fed the RT-PCR reads into MiXCR, producing one record per CDR3 protein. The table records hundreds of thousands of distinct CDR3 sequences, roughly 13% of them present only once. Study outcomes and limitations: After each seasonal influenza vaccination, few new T cells are recruited, the authors suggested.

This clonotype was observed a handful of times. Its target is unknown. This chain connects TRBV28 to TRBJ1-1; the D is unclear. Sequenced material: PBMCs from blood, taken more than 35 days after vaccination. This TCR was recovered from a man aged 45-60 years who received an inactivated influenza vaccine. CDR3 sequence: CASSLKLTEAFF. The CDR3 DNA reads TGTGCCAGCAGTTTAAAACTCACTGAAGCTTTCTTT.